A single sample gave rise to the 2 T cell receptor beta chains below, sequenced in a study of STAT5B mutations in CD4+ large granular lymphocyte leukemia. The data were produced by immunoSEQ multiplex PCR, yet TCRdb's version contains in-frame clones alone and is incomplete. The data show more than 45,000 clones, roughly 72% seen once. The specimen sequenced was CD4+ T cells from blood buffy coats. These TCRs come from a human donor in good health.

The chain couples TRBV28 to TRBJ2-7; 7 bases are shared with TRBD1. V trimming: 2 bases; J trimming: 2 bases; junction bases outside the gene matches: 6. The CDR3 has 15 residues. Germline CDR1 reads MDHEN; CDR2 reads SYDVKM. The CDR3 DNA reads as TGTGCCAGCAGTTTAGGGGACGGGACAGCCTACGAGCAGTACTTC. Its protein product is CASSLGDGTAYEQYF.

This clone was picked up one time. This chain links TRBV6-5 with TRBJ1-2; 8 bases are a match to TRBD1. Germline CDR1 and CDR2: MNHEY and SVGAGI. This CDR3 region has 13 residues. V lost 8 bases, J lost 4 bases, and 6 bases stayed unmatched. The CDR3, as DNA: TGTGCCAGCCGGACAGGGACCACCTATGGCTACACCTTC. It specifies CASRTGTTYGYTF.